The 12 T cell receptor beta chains given below trace back to one sample, sequenced in a study of blood T cell repertoires in COVID-19. Assay used: immunoSEQ multiplex PCR; TCRdb lists only in-frame clones, some missing. Seen here are about 190,000 clones, roughly 84% observed once, and the top ten hold about 6.8%. The specimen was peripheral blood. These receptors originate from a woman aged 40-49 years who had recovered from COVID-19.

The V and J genes are TRBV13 and TRBJ1-1, with a weak D call TRBD1 (5 bases). V shed 5 bases and J shed 1 base, with 11 bases lying between them. CDR1 is PRHDT and CDR2 is FYEKMQ in the germline V gene (reference sequence). CDR3 length equals 14 residues. The CDR3 region is CASSPMGGNTEAFF. The CDR3 coding sequence is TGTGCCAGCAGCCCCATGGGGGGGAACACTGAAGCTTTCTTT.

This clone is a singleton in its sample. The chain is built from TRBV29-1 and TRBJ2-3; weak D call: TRBD2 (5 bases). Trimming stripped 2 bases from V and 2 bases from J, with 14 bases between. Germline CDR1 and CDR2: SQVTM and ANQGSEA. This CDR3 has 15 amino acids. The CDR3 loop is CSVEPMAGITDTQYF. Written as DNA, the CDR3 is TGCAGCGTTGAACCGATGGCGGGCATCACAGATACGCAGTATTTT.

This clone was found once. The same CDR3 can be traced to other DNA sequences in this sample. The chain combines TRBV18 with TRBJ1-1; TRBD1 matches at 9 bases. This CDR3 spans 15 amino acids. Germline CDR1 reads KGHSH; CDR2 reads LQKENI. The junction had 3 bases not matched to a gene; V was cut back by 2 bases and J by 2 bases. CDR3 DNA sequence: TGTGCCAGCTCACCAAGACAGGGGGAAAACACTGAAGCTTTCTTT. It encodes CASSPRQGENTEAFF.

This rearrangement joins TRBV28 to TRBJ1-5, with 7 bases identical to TRBD1. The CDR3 covers 12 residues. Per germline, CDR1 MDHEN and CDR2 SYDVKM. V lost 6 bases to trimming and J lost 4 bases; unmatched junction nucleotides: 0. The CDR3 sequence: CASRQGNQPQHF. The CDR3 DNA reads TGTGCCAGCAGACAGGGGAATCAGCCCCAGCATTTT. Together with reference TRBV28 and TRBJ1-5, the CDR3 gives the full variable domain: DVKVTQSSRYLVKRTGEKVFLECVQDMDHENMFWYRQDPGLGLRLIYFSYDVKMKEKGDIPEGYSVSREKKERFSLILESASTNQTSMYLCASRQGNQPQHFGDGTRLSIL.

V is TRBV27 and J is TRBJ2-2; 13 bases match TRBD2. The germline CDR1 and CDR2 sequences are MNHEY and SMNVEV (reference sequence). The V gene end was trimmed by 6 bases and the J gene end by 5 bases; junction bases not matched to a gene: 9. The CDR3 has 17 amino acids. CDR3 region: CASSWTSGRLETGELFF. In DNA form, the CDR3 reads TGTGCCAGCAGCTGGACTAGCGGGAGATTAGAGACCGGGGAGCTGTTTTTT.

This chain uses TRBV28 with TRBJ2-2; possibly TRBD2 for D (6 bases). The V and J ends lost 6 bases and 1 base respectively, with 6 bases between them. Germline loops: CDR1 MDHEN, CDR2 SYDVKM. The CDR3 runs 13 residues. The DNA of the CDR3 is TGTGCCAGCAGCGGGGGGAACACCGGGGAGCTGTTTTTT. Amino acid sequence: CASSGGNTGELFF.

J is TRBJ1-6 and V is TRBV7-2, with a weak D call TRBD1 (6 bases). CDR3 length: 15 amino acids. The germline CDR1 and CDR2 sequences are SGHTA and FQGNSA. With 5 bases removed from V and 7 bases from J, the gap between germline ends came to 15 bases. CDR3 nucleotides: TGTGCCAGCAGCCCCCCCGACAGGCCCAATTCACCCCTCCACTTT. This encodes CASSPPDRPNSPLHF.

This sequence joins TRBV3-1 (or the pseudogene TRBV3-2) and TRBJ1-3; maybe TRBD1 (5 bases). The CDR3 has 15 residues. The V gene lost 4 bases and the J gene lost 4 bases, with 14 bases spanning the gap. CDR1 and CDR2 (germline): LGHDT, YNNKEL (reference sequence). CDR3 protein: CASSPRRGAGNTIYF. The CDR3 DNA reads TGTGCCAGCAGCCCAAGGAGGGGTGCGGGAAACACCATATATTTT.

The V gene is TRBV14, the J gene TRBJ2-7, with 10 positions matching TRBD2. The germline gives CDR1 SGHDN, CDR2 FVKESK. The CDR3 loop spans 14 amino acids. V dropped 4 bases and J dropped 6; count of bases not matched to a gene: 6. The CDR3: CASSPHLAGVEQYF. The DNA of the CDR3 is TGTGCCAGCAGCCCACACCTAGCGGGAGTCGAGCAGTACTTC.

The chain recombines TRBV7-9 with TRBJ2-5, with 7 bases lining up with TRBD2. Germline V CDR1 and CDR2: SEHNR, FQNEAQ (reference sequence). After removal of 2 bases from V and 4 bases from J, the junction contained 4 bases not matched to a gene. This CDR3 comprises 14 residues. CDR3 sequence (DNA): TGTGCCAGCAGCTTATTTGCGGGAGTAGAGACCCAGTACTTC. Encoded protein: CASSLFAGVETQYF.

The sample holds a few counts of this clone. The chain is built from TRBV19 and TRBJ2-2; TRBD2 aligns across 9 bases. Germline CDR1 LNHDA, CDR2 SQIVND (reference sequence). The CDR3 is 19 residues long. After removal of 3 bases from V and 9 bases from J, the junction contained 20 bases not matched to a gene. The CDR3 sequence is CASSIGSVDSGSISRELFF. CDR3 nucleotides: TGTGCCAGTAGTATCGGCAGCGTCGATAGCGGGAGTATTAGCCGGGAGCTGTTTTTT.

Comment on this clone: Other nucleotide sequences in the sample specify the same CDR3. The rearrangement uses TRBV7-9 and TRBJ2-2, with 8 positions matching TRBD1. Per germline, CDR1 SEHNR and CDR2 FQNEAQ (reference sequence). The J segment lost 5 bases and the V segment lost 5 bases, leaving 7 bases of the junction unmatched. This CDR3 is 15 amino acids long. The CDR3 spells CASSPGQGGTGELFF. CDR3 DNA sequence: TGTGCCAGCAGCCCCGGACAGGGTGGAACCGGGGAGCTGTTTTTT.